These 26 T cell receptor beta chains came from one sample sequenced in a study of cytomegalovirus exposure and HLA in healthy donors. It was with 60 Vbeta and 13 Jbeta primers that the PCR ran. Produced via immunoSEQ multiplex PCR; TCRdb's table is partial and in-frame only. The sample lists 150,000 to 200,000 clones, roughly 72% occurring once. Sample: PBMCs. The receptor set was obtained from a woman aged 40 to 50 in good health and CMV-seronegative.

The chain combines TRBV25-1 with TRBJ2-7; D not resolved. V was trimmed by 4 bases and J by 2 bases, leaving 6 bases between them. Germline V gives CDR1 MGHDK, CDR2 SYGVNS. The CDR3 runs to 12 residues. The CDR3 DNA is TGTGCCAGCAGTGTCACACCCTACGAGCAGTACTTC. This translates into CASSVTPYEQYF.

The chain carries TRBV5-1 and TRBJ2-2; D may be TRBD2 (6 bases). Deletions cut 4 bases from V and 5 bases from J, with 12 bases between. This CDR3 is 14 amino acids long. Germline CDR1 is SGHRS and CDR2 is YFSETQ. The CDR3 loop reads CASSPGTFTGELFF. CDR3 DNA sequence: TGCGCCAGCAGCCCTGGGACTTTTACCGGGGAGCTGTTTTTT.

This chain links TRBV30 with TRBJ2-1; D unclear. Germline V gene data show CDR1 as GTSNPN and CDR2 as SVGIG (reference sequence). The CDR3 sequence is 14 residues long. V was cut by 7 bases and J by 1 base, with 14 bases left in between. CDR3 sequence: CAYLTVQSYNEQFF. The CDR3 DNA is TGTGCCTATCTTACAGTCCAGTCCTACAATGAGCAGTTCTTC. Complete variable domain (other parts from reference TRBV30 and TRBJ2-1): SQTIHQWPATLVQPVGSPLSLECTVEGTSNPNLYWYRQAAGRGLQLLFYSVGIGQISSEVPQNLSASRPQDRQFILSSKKLLLSDSGFYLCAYLTVQSYNEQFFGPGTRLTVL.

The chain links TRBV19 to TRBJ1-5; TRBD1 agrees at 7 bases. Germline V gene lookup returns CDR1 LNHDA and CDR2 SQIVND (reference sequence). The CDR3 extends over 14 amino acids. V lost 8 bases, J lost 2 bases, and 6 bases stayed unmatched. As DNA, the CDR3 is TGTGCCAGTCGATCCGGACAGGGCAATCAGCCCCAGCATTTT. Its protein is CASRSGQGNQPQHF. Complete variable domain (other parts from reference TRBV19 and TRBJ1-5): DGGITQSPKYLFRKEGQNVTLSCEQNLNHDAMYWYRQDPGQGLRLIYYSQIVNDFQKGDIAEGYSVSREKKESFPLTVTSAQKNPTAFYLCASRSGQGNQPQHFGDGTRLSIL.

The chain recombines TRBV27 with TRBJ2-7; no firm D call. Trimming took off 4 bases at V and 2 bases at J, with 15 bases between the two ends. There are 15 residues in the CDR3. CDR1 MNHEY and CDR2 SMNVEV come from the germline V gene (reference sequence). As DNA, the CDR3 is TGTGCCAGCAGTTCGCACGTGGCCCTTCCCTACGAGCAGTACTTC. Protein product: CASSSHVALPYEQYF.

The rearrangement uses TRBV19 and TRBJ2-3; TRBD2 matches 10 bases. CDR3 length equals 15 residues. Unmatched junction bases numbered 4, after V lost 3 bases and J lost 4 bases. From germline, CDR1 is LNHDA and CDR2 SQIVND (reference sequence). CDR3 coding DNA: TGTGCCAGTAGTATTGGGGGACTAGCGTCAGATACGCAGTATTTT. This codes for CASSIGGLASDTQYF.

This rearrangement joins TRBV5-1 to TRBJ1-4, with TRBD1 as a possible D gene (6 bases). CDR1 and CDR2 (germline): SGHRS, YFSETQ. The CDR3 has 15 amino acids. Trimming removed 4 bases at V and 3 bases at J, with 13 bases between. In nucleotides, the CDR3 is TGCGCCAGCAGCGACTACGGACAGTCTAATGAAAAACTGTTTTTT. Translation gives CASSDYGQSNEKLFF.

V gene TRBV6-5 combines with J gene TRBJ1-1; 8 bases fit TRBD1. J gave up 5 bases and V 6 bases, and 8 bases lay outside the gene matches. From germline, CDR1 is MNHEY and CDR2 SVGAGI. The CDR3 has 14 amino acids. CDR3 loop: CASSEYRGGTEAFF. CDR3 coding DNA: TGTGCCAGCAGCGAATACAGGGGGGGGACTGAAGCTTTCTTT.

The sample holds one count of this clone. CDR3 DNA: TGTGCCAGCAGCTTAACTAGGGGGCGCTTTGGAAACACCATATATTTT. Translated: CASSLTRGRFGNTIYF. The genes are TRBV7-2 and TRBJ1-3, with 7 bases matching TRBD1. Trimming at V came to 2 bases and at J to 3 bases, leaving 7 bases not matched to a gene. Germline CDR1 is SGHTA and CDR2 is FQGNSA. CDR3 length: 16 amino acids.

The gene calls are TRBV15 and TRBJ2-3; D call uncertain. Germline V gene data show CDR1 as LNHNV and CDR2 as YYDKDF (reference sequence). The CDR3 extends over 15 amino acids. The V and J ends lost 0 bases and 0 bases respectively, with 7 bases between them. CDR3 bases: TGTGCCACCAGCAGAGATTTCGGGAGCACAGATACGCAGTATTTT. It is translated as CATSRDFGSTDTQYF.

The genes are TRBV5-8 and TRBJ2-4; TRBD1 matches at 9 bases. The CDR3 extends over 14 amino acids. V was clipped by 5 bases and J by 7 bases; unmatched bases: 7. The germline gives CDR1 SGHTS, CDR2 YDEGEE. Here the CDR3 reads CASSFWTGDNIQYF. CDR3 DNA sequence: TGTGCCAGCAGTTTTTGGACAGGGGACAACATTCAGTACTTC. Complete variable domain (other parts from reference TRBV5-8 and TRBJ2-4): EAGVTQSPTHLIKTRGQQATLRCSPISGHTSVYWYQQALGLGLQFLLWYDEGEERNRGNFPPRFSGRQFPNYSSELNVNALELEDSALYLCASSFWTGDNIQYFGAGTRLSVL.

The gene calls are TRBV20-1 and TRBJ1-1; D not certain. Trimming took off 3 bases at V and 1 base at J, with 3 bases between the two ends. CDR3 length: 11 amino acids. CDR1 DFQATT and CDR2 SNEGSKA come from the germline V gene (reference sequence). The CDR3 DNA sequence: TGCAGTGCTAGCAAGAACACTGAAGCTTTCTTT. Its translation: CSASKNTEAFF.

The J gene is TRBJ2-1, the V gene TRBV11-3; TRBD2 matches 12 bases. Germline CDR1 reads SGHNT; CDR2 reads YENEEA. This CDR3 has 14 residues. V trimming: 7 bases; J trimming: 6 bases; junction bases outside the gene matches: 4. CDR3 coding DNA: TGTGCCAGCAACAGACTAGCGGGGGTCAATGAGCAGTTCTTC. It codes for CASNRLAGVNEQFF.

The chain is built from TRBV7-9 and TRBJ2-6; TRBD1 might be the D (6 bases). With 2 bases removed from V and 2 bases from J, the gap between germline ends came to 7 bases. The CDR3 has 15 residues. Germline CDR1 reads SEHNR; CDR2 reads FQNEAQ (reference sequence). The CDR3 reads CASSLSGAGANVLTF. Here the CDR3 DNA reads TGTGCCAGCAGCTTATCAGGGGCTGGGGCCAACGTCCTGACTTTC.

This chain uses TRBV2 with TRBJ2-1; 10 nucleotides match TRBD1. The CDR3 length is 15 residues. CDR1 and CDR2 from the germline V gene are SNHLY and FYNNEI. Trimming cost V 7 bases and J 5 bases; bases outside gene matches: 8. The CDR3 DNA follows: TGTGCCAGCATCGGGGACAGGGGTTTCCACAATGAGCAGTTCTTC. Residues: CASIGDRGFHNEQFF.

This chain links TRBV19 with TRBJ1-5, with a weak D call TRBD1 (6 bases). Germline CDR1 is LNHDA and CDR2 is SQIVND (reference sequence). The CDR3 has 12 amino acids. Trimming removed 11 bases from V and 5 bases from J, with 13 bases in between. In DNA, the CDR3 is TGTGCCTCACGGGGGGGCTATCAGCCCCAGCATTTT. Protein: CASRGGYQPQHF.

The sample holds a few counts of this clone. The chain employs TRBV27 and TRBJ1-1, with D perhaps TRBD1 (5 bases). V lost 4 bases, J lost 4 bases, and 10 bases lay in between. CDR3 size: 13 residues. Germline CDR1 MNHEY, CDR2 SMNVEV (reference sequence). The DNA of the CDR3 is TGTGCCAGCAGTTCGCGACAGTCCACTGAAGCTTTCTTT. This sequence encodes CASSSRQSTEAFF.

This clone was detected only once. CDR3 amino acids: CASSLGLESTDTQYF. CDR3 coding DNA: TGCGCCAGCAGCTTGGGATTAGAGAGCACAGATACGCAGTATTTT. The V gene is TRBV5-1, the J gene TRBJ2-3; no reliable D call. The CDR3 totals 15 residues. The V and J ends lost 0 bases and 0 bases respectively, with 8 bases between them. Germline assignment: CDR1 SGHRS and CDR2 YFSETQ.

This chain joins TRBV6-5 and TRBJ2-1; 8 bases align to TRBD2. V trimming: 2 bases; J trimming: 4 bases; junction bases outside the gene matches: 4. Germline V gives CDR1 MNHEY, CDR2 SVGAGI. The CDR3 runs to 15 residues. The CDR3 bases are TGTGCCAGCAGTTACGCCTTAGCGGGGTACAATGAGCAGTTCTTC. Translated: CASSYALAGYNEQFF.

This chain uses TRBV19 with TRBJ2-6; no clear D gene. CDR3 length equals 17 residues. V lost 7 bases, J lost 0 bases, and 16 bases lay in between. Germline assignment: CDR1 LNHDA and CDR2 SQIVND (reference sequence). CDR3 nucleotide sequence: TGTGCCAGTATAAATACGGTACTCGTCTCTGGGGCCAACGTCCTGACTTTC. Its protein is CASINTVLVSGANVLTF.

The chain carries TRBV9 and TRBJ2-1; 11 nucleotides align to TRBD2. With V trimmed by 4 bases and J by 9 bases, 9 bases remained unmatched. This CDR3 has 15 amino acids. From germline, CDR1 is SGDLS and CDR2 YYNGEE. The CDR3 spells CASSTLLAGEVEQFF. The CDR3 nucleotides read TGTGCCAGCAGCACCCTACTAGCGGGAGAGGTTGAGCAGTTCTTC.

This clone occurred a few times. The rearrangement links TRBV15 to TRBJ2-7; D is uncertain. V lost 0 bases, J lost 2 bases, and 5 bases lay in between. Germline V CDR1 and CDR2: LNHNV, YYDKDF (reference sequence). This CDR3 is 13 amino acids long. CDR3 DNA sequence: TGTGCCACCAGCAGAGATCCCACCTACGAGCAGTACTTC. Protein product: CATSRDPTYEQYF. The variable domain in full, with the rest retrieved from reference TRBV15 and TRBJ2-7, is DAMVIQNPRYQVTQFGKPVTLSCSQTLNHNVMYWYQQKSSQAPKLLFHYYDKDFNNEADTPDNFQSRRPNTSFCFLDIRSPGLGDTAMYLCATSRDPTYEQYFGPGTRLTVT.

J is TRBJ2-1 and V is TRBV25-1, with 16 bases identical to TRBD2. Germline trimming cut 2 bases from V and 9 bases from J; bases unmatched to any gene: 7. The CDR3 has 17 residues. Per germline, CDR1 MGHDK and CDR2 SYGVNS. CDR3 loop: CASSEESGLAGGLEQFF. The CDR3 nucleotides are TGTGCCAGCAGTGAAGAGTCGGGACTAGCGGGAGGGCTTGAGCAGTTCTTC.

This rearrangement joins TRBV6-1 to TRBJ2-7; 7 nucleotides line up with TRBD1. This CDR3 is built from 15 residues. With V trimmed by 6 bases and J by 3 bases, 11 bases remained unmatched. Germline-derived CDR1 and CDR2 are MNHNS and SASEGT. The CDR3 sequence is CASSLRTGGIYEQYF. The DNA for the CDR3 is TGTGCCAGCAGCCTCCGGACAGGCGGAATCTACGAGCAGTACTTC.

J is TRBJ1-2 and V is TRBV30; 8 bases agree with TRBD1. This CDR3 region has 12 residues. Losses at the gene ends were 3 bases for V and 6 bases for J; bases not matched to a gene: 3. Germline V gives CDR1 GTSNPN, CDR2 SVGIG (reference sequence). CDR3: CAWSLGQDGYTF. CDR3 DNA: TGTGCCTGGAGCCTGGGACAGGATGGCTACACCTTC.

This chain uses TRBV5-4 with TRBJ2-5; the D gene is possibly TRBD2 (6 bases). The CDR3 totals 15 residues. The germline V gene has CDR1 SGHNT and CDR2 YYREEE (reference sequence). V gave up 0 bases and J gave up 4 bases, with 13 bases separating them. The CDR3 region has the DNA TGTGCCAGCAGCTTGGCCGTTACTAGCACAGAGACCCAGTACTTC. Its protein is CASSLAVTSTETQYF.